The entry that follows covers one T cell receptor (beta chain) sequence. This receptor's antigen is unknown. Base quality data are lacking; no much larger clone is found one base away. The data are from a study of beta chain features in type 1 diabetes (dated by TCRdb to 2016 to 2019). About the investigation overall: Mean age, gender distribution, total cell number and subset yield did not differ between patients and healthy donors. Naive and central memory subsets were obtained from all 30 or so donors, but regulatory and stem cell-like memory subsets were isolated from only 8 patients and roughly eight healthy donors. In the study, TCRB repertoires of sorted circulating CD4+ T cell subsets from recently diagnosed type 1 diabetes patients were compared with those of matched healthy donors. A total of 85 million to 140 million sorted cells were examined across all samples, and the number of cells per subset was strongly correlated with RNA yield. What the work shows at the level of the full study, not this receptor alone: Shorter templates might be favored by PCR, yet because patient and control samples were amplified and corrected together, any such skew would affect both groups equally. In all four CD4+ subsets, TCRB CDR3 length was moderately but significantly shorter in type 1 diabetes patients. Fewer insertions and more nucleotide deletions at VDJ recombination sites were observed in patients with type 1 diabetes, implying thymic rearrangement abnormalities. Naive, central memory and regulatory TCRB repertoires appeared to be more alike among patients than among healthy donors. Only small numbers of individuals were included in the HLA sub-analyses, which left unresolved whether HLA type had any influence on TCRB rearrangement. Because cDNA was sequenced instead of genomic DNA, highly expressing activated cells could be over-represented, though the groups showed no difference in activation or CD3 levels.

Each donor gave one peripheral blood draw, around 100 mL on average, collected into heparinised tubes. Naive, central memory, regulatory and stem cell-like memory CD4+ T cells were sorted on a BD FACSAria II using a panel including CD45RO, CCR7, CD25, CD127, CD95 and CD27. A purity above 98% was achieved for all sorted populations. PBMCs were isolated immediately by Lymphoprep density gradient centrifugation and stained directly without culture. Samples were stained and sorted in pairs, with one healthy donor and one patient per experiment, so that batch effects were minimized. In the germline V gene, CDR1 corresponds to MNHEY and CDR2 to SVGAGI. V is clipped by 6 bases and J by 2 bases, and the sequence between their germline boundaries is 8 bases long. From cysteine to phenylalanine, the CDR3 is 13 amino acids long. The only DNA kept is the CDR3, 39 bases in frame from the first base. All of the isolated RNA was reverse transcribed with the High Capacity cDNA Reverse Transcription Kit, so expressed TCRB transcripts were sequenced. Naive, central memory and regulatory T cell samples underwent deep immunoSEQ sequencing, averaging about 3.5 million total reads per sample. Sorted cells were lysed in RLT buffer, and RNA was extracted using DNase-treated RNeasy Micro or Mini kits according to cell number. Each cell subset was processed separately to prevent cross-contamination, with patient and healthy donor samples processed together. TCRB sequences were amplified from cDNA with the immunoSEQ multiplex PCR, producing 87-bp fragments spanning the CDR3 region. Amplicons were sequenced on the Illumina HiSeq platform. In the paper's pipeline: Synthetic template baselines were used to correct PCR bias computationally, reads within Hamming distance 2 were collapsed together, and singletons that could not be merged were discarded. Reads were aligned to IMGT to assign V, D and J genes, CDR3 length, and insertions or deletions at six rearrangement sites. Within each subset, clonotype counts were normalized to sorted cell number, after which true diversity and Gini coefficients were computed with the tcR R package. Repertoire sharing was quantified using the overlap coefficient calculated on TCRB nucleotide sequences. Out-of-frame TCRB sequences from naive cells were analyzed as a proxy for the pre-selection repertoire. Drawn from immuneACCESS, this table holds only the in-frame rearrangements with V and J called that TCRdb kept. Clones are partly lost; checked studies trace under half to an unresolved V gene and leave the rest unexplained. The V and J calls and clone size were taken over from that table, and D and trimming were inferred from the DNA. The sample has approximately 340,000 clones on record, approximately 15% of them singletons. The top ten clonotypes cover 0.019% of the sample.

This TCR derives from a woman between 18 and 29 years old in good health. The specimen sequenced was naive CD4+ T cells from blood. Taken with the paper, the label for cell subset or site translates to: true naive CD4+ T cells. The chain is made from TRBV6-5 and TRBJ1-5, with the D gene uncertain. The sequenced DNA is TGTGCCAGCAGACCTCCGGGCAATCAGCCCCAGCATTTT. It translates as CASRPPGNQPQHF.